This TCR beta chain was identified during a study of blood T cell repertoires in COVID-19. Whole-study context: Spain, Italy and the United States supplied samples that represented acute and convalescent COVID-19. PBMCs, B-cell-depleted T cells, or T cells provided the cDNA or gDNA that made up the material.

Germline-derived CDR1 and CDR2 are SQVTM and ANQGSEA. The CDR3 sequence is 15 residues long. V gave up 0 bases and J gave up 3 bases; unmatched junction bases: 4. Sequencing used immunoSEQ multiplex PCR; TCRdb keeps in-frame clones, though not all of them. The table lists about 200,000 clones, more than 75% of them singletons. Source material: peripheral blood. The TCR was taken from an elderly woman with COVID-19, enrolled during active disease. The chain combines TRBV29-1 with TRBJ2-7, with TRBD2 identical over 11 bases. The CDR3, as DNA: TGCAGCGTTGAAGATCTAGCGGGAGGCCACTACGAGCAGTACTTC. It encodes CSVEDLAGGHYEQYF.